The entry that follows covers one T cell receptor beta chain sequence. The data stem from a study of blood T cell repertoires in COVID-19. About the research overall: Some COVID-19 samples were acute and others convalescent; all came from the United States, Italy and Spain. From T cells, B-cell-depleted T cells, or PBMCs came the material, which was cDNA or gDNA.

CDR1 is MNHEY, CDR2 SVGAGI, per germline. The CDR3 covers 16 residues. V shed 2 bases and J 5 bases; nucleotides not matched to a gene: 6. The assay was immunoSEQ multiplex PCR, and TCRdb's table has in-frame clones only and misses some. Of over 70,000 clones detected, 70% to 90% appear once; the ten largest clones hold approximately 10%. This chain links TRBV6-5 with TRBJ2-5, with 12 bases fitting TRBD2. Source material: peripheral blood. This TCR was sampled from a man in his 60s with COVID-19, enrolled during active disease. CDR3 DNA: TGTGCCAGCAGTTACGGGCTAGCGGGAGGGGGGGAGACCCAGTACTTC. Translated, it gives CASSYGLAGGGETQYF.